The 27 T cell receptor beta chains reported below all come from one sample, sequenced in a study of blood T cell repertoires in COVID-19. The table came from immunoSEQ multiplex PCR; TCRdb's copy has only in-frame clones and leaves some out. The sample records tens of thousands of clones, more than 70% being singletons. Input material: peripheral blood. The receptors were gathered from a man over 45 with acute or convalescent COVID-19.

This clone was observed a single time. The V call is TRBV7-6, the J call TRBJ2-2; TRBD1 matches 9 bases. Germline trimming cut 5 bases from V and 9 bases from J; bases unmatched to any gene: 10. Germline V CDR1 and CDR2: SGHVS, FNYEAQ. This CDR3 contains 15 residues. Here the CDR3 reads CASSPLQGATRELFF. DNA of the CDR3: TGTGCCAGCAGCCCTTTACAGGGGGCTACCAGGGAGCTGTTTTTT.

This chain connects TRBV7-8 to TRBJ2-5; 7 bases are a match to TRBD1. The CDR3 loop spans 15 amino acids. The J segment lost 1 base and the V segment lost 4 bases, leaving 6 bases of the junction unmatched. The germline V gene encodes CDR1 SGHVS and CDR2 FQNEAQ. For the CDR3, the DNA is TGTGCCAGCAGCTACAGGGGCAGCCGCCAAGAGACCCAGTACTTC. This codes for CASSYRGSRQETQYF.

The chain joins TRBV14 to TRBJ1-2, with TRBD1 as a possible D gene (5 bases). The length of the CDR3 is 13 residues. The germline V and J ends were trimmed by 2 bases and 7 bases, with 11 bases remaining between them. Germline lookup yields CDR1 SGHDN and CDR2 FVKESK. CDR3 coding DNA: TGTGCCAGCAGCCAACAGGGCCCTTTTGGCTACACCTTC. This translates into CASSQQGPFGYTF.

V usage is TRBV11-3 and J usage is TRBJ2-1; 8 bases line up with TRBD2. The trim removed 5 bases at V and 7 bases at J, leaving 10 bases unmatched. This CDR3 has 15 amino acids. Germline values: CDR1 SGHNT, CDR2 YENEEA. Written as DNA, the CDR3 is TGTGCCAGCAGCATGCCGGGACTAGTTTTTAATGAGCAGTTCTTC. Amino acids: CASSMPGLVFNEQFF.

V usage is TRBV3-1 (or the pseudogene TRBV3-2) and J usage is TRBJ2-7, with D maybe TRBD1 (7 bases). The V end lost 5 bases, the J end lost 5 bases, and 22 bases lay between the germline ends. This CDR3 has 16 residues. CDR1 and CDR2 (germline): LGHDT, YNNKEL (reference sequence). CDR3 amino acids: CASSAGFGGGGNEQYV. The CDR3 DNA sequence: TGTGCCAGCAGCGCCGGCTTTGGAGGGGGCGGGAACGAGCAGTACGTC.

CDR3 nucleotides: TGTGCCAGCAGCTGGAGTTCTGACCGTTACAATGAGCAGTTCTTC. This sequence encodes CASSWSSDRYNEQFF. The gene calls are TRBV11-2 and TRBJ2-1; D gene unclear. This CDR3 is 15 amino acids long. Trimming pared 4 bases from V and 4 bases from J, leaving 14 bases between. Germline V gene lookup returns CDR1 SGHAT and CDR2 FQNNGV.

For the CDR3, the DNA is TGCAGGGGGGGACAGCAAGAGACCCAGTACTTC. It codes for CRGGQQETQYF. The V call is TRBV20-1, the J call TRBJ2-5; possible D gene TRBD1, 7 bases. CDR1 DFQATT and CDR2 SNEGSKA come from the germline V gene (reference sequence). This CDR3 has 11 residues.

In the case of this clone: The sample holds other DNA sequences that translate to the same CDR3. The J gene is TRBJ1-1, the V gene TRBV11-2; D is perhaps TRBD1 (5 bases). In germline, CDR1 is SGHAT, CDR2 FQNNGV. The CDR3 has 13 residues. Trimming stripped 0 bases from V and 7 bases from J, with 9 bases between. The CDR3 protein is CASSLDRDSEAFF. CDR3 nucleotides: TGTGCCAGCAGCTTAGATCGTGACAGTGAAGCTTTCTTT. The whole variable domain, filled in from reference TRBV11-2 and TRBJ1-1, reads EAGVAQSPRYKIIEKRQSVAFWCNPISGHATLYWYQQILGQGPKLLIQFQNNGVVDDSQLPKDRFSAERLKGVDSTLKIQPAKLEDSAVYLCASSLDRDSEAFFGQGTRLTVV.

This chain links TRBV7-8 with TRBJ2-6; 8 bases match TRBD1. V dropped 5 bases and J dropped 2; count of bases not matched to a gene: 8. The CDR3 is made up of 17 amino acids. From germline, CDR1 is SGHVS and CDR2 FQNEAQ. The CDR3 is CASSRGQGGTGANVLTF. The CDR3 DNA reads TGTGCCAGCAGCAGAGGACAGGGAGGAACTGGGGCCAACGTCCTGACTTTC.

The V gene is TRBV2, the J gene TRBJ2-7; D possibly uses TRBD1 or TRBD2 (5 bases each). The germline V gene has CDR1 SNHLY and CDR2 FYNNEI. The CDR3 is 17 residues long. The chain's CDR3 is CVSGTATTPDRTYEQYV. CDR3 DNA: TGTGTCAGCGGCACCGCGACCACACCTGACAGAACCTACGAGCAGTACGTC.

This clone was recorded once. This rearrangement joins TRBV28 to TRBJ1-3; D unresolved. The CDR3 totals 15 residues. The germline CDR1 and CDR2 sequences are MDHEN and SYDVKM. The V gene lost 2 bases and the J gene lost 2 bases, with 10 bases spanning the gap. Here the CDR3 DNA reads TGTGCCAGCAGTTTACTTCTAACCACTGGAAACACCATATATTTT. Translation gives CASSLLLTTGNTIYF.

This chain links TRBV7-9 with TRBJ1-3, with D unresolved. The CDR3 is made up of 13 amino acids. Trimming removed 0 bases at V and 4 bases at J, with 4 bases between. Germline CDR1 reads SEHNR; CDR2 reads FQNEAQ (reference sequence). CDR3 region: CASSLAAGNTIYF. In DNA form, the CDR3 reads TGTGCCAGCAGCTTAGCAGCGGGAAACACCATATATTTT.

The chain couples TRBV7-9 to TRBJ1-6, with D possibly matching TRBD1 (6 bases). Germline V gene data show CDR1 as SEHNR and CDR2 as FQNEAQ (reference sequence). The germline V and J ends were trimmed by 0 bases and 5 bases, with 8 bases remaining between them. This CDR3 comprises 15 residues. The CDR3 DNA sequence: TGTGCCAGCAGCTTAGCCAGGGGCAATAATTCACCCCTCCACTTT. Translation: CASSLARGNNSPLHF.

The chain carries TRBV5-1 and TRBJ1-1; perhaps TRBD1 as D (6 bases). Trimming left V 0 bases short and J 10 bases short, with 22 bases between. In germline, CDR1 is SGHRS, CDR2 YFSETQ. There are 16 residues in the CDR3. The CDR3 region is CASSLGAGDENWVAFF. CDR3 bases: TGCGCCAGCAGCTTGGGAGCAGGGGATGAAAACTGGGTAGCTTTCTTT.

J is TRBJ2-7 and V is TRBV2, with TRBD1 as a possible D gene (6 bases). The germline V gene encodes CDR1 SNHLY and CDR2 FYNNEI. With 5 bases removed from V and 0 bases from J, the gap between germline ends came to 14 bases. The CDR3 sequence is 15 residues long. The CDR3 sequence is CASSPGHWSSYEQYF. Written as DNA, the CDR3 is TGTGCCAGCAGTCCGGGACACTGGAGCTCCTACGAGCAGTACTTC. Supplemented by reference TRBV2 and TRBJ2-7, the full variable domain reads EPEVTQTPSHQVTQMGQEVILRCVPISNHLYFYWYRQILGQKVEFLVSFYNNEISEKSEIFDDQFSVERPDGSNFTLKIRSTKLEDSAMYFCASSPGHWSSYEQYFGPGTRLTVT.

The V call is TRBV11-1, the J call TRBJ1-1; no clear D. CDR1 SGHAT and CDR2 FQDESV come from the germline V gene (reference sequence). The CDR3 sequence is 11 residues long. V shed 5 bases and J shed 6 bases, with 7 bases lying between them. CDR3 in DNA: TGTGCCAGCAGCCGAGGGCCTGAAGCTTTCTTT. This gives the protein CASSRGPEAFF.

The CDR3 region is CASSSAGLAGVNEQFF. Written as DNA, the CDR3 is TGTGCCAGCAGCTCCGCTGGACTAGCGGGAGTAAATGAGCAGTTCTTC. This sequence joins TRBV11-2 and TRBJ2-1; 13 bases match TRBD2. J lost 7 bases, V lost 4 bases, and 7 bases had no gene match. The CDR3 runs to 16 residues. The germline V gene encodes CDR1 SGHAT and CDR2 FQNNGV. The full variable domain, rest sourced from reference TRBV11-2 and TRBJ2-1, is EAGVAQSPRYKIIEKRQSVAFWCNPISGHATLYWYQQILGQGPKLLIQFQNNGVVDDSQLPKDRFSAERLKGVDSTLKIQPAKLEDSAVYLCASSSAGLAGVNEQFFGPGTRLTVL.

This clone was found a few times. The V gene is TRBV9, the J gene TRBJ1-1; 7 bases fit TRBD1. V lost 3 bases to trimming and J lost 4 bases; unmatched junction nucleotides: 6. The CDR3 has 14 residues. Germline V lookup: CDR1 SGDLS, CDR2 YYNGEE. As DNA, the CDR3 is TGTGCCAGCAGCGAGACAGGGCTTGGCACTGAAGCTTTCTTT. Its protein is CASSETGLGTEAFF.

For this clone: The sample carries other DNA sequences with the same CDR3. The chain links TRBV27 to TRBJ2-1; no definite D call. Germline V lookup: CDR1 MNHEY, CDR2 SMNVEV (reference sequence). V gave up 3 bases and J gave up 1 base, with 4 bases separating them. The CDR3 runs to 13 residues. CDR3 sequence reads: CASSFSSYNEQFF. CDR3 DNA: TGTGCCAGCAGTTTTAGTTCCTACAATGAGCAGTTCTTC.

This chain connects TRBV6-2 or TRBV6-3 to TRBJ1-5; no definite D call. CDR1 and CDR2 (germline): MNHEY, SVGEGT. V was shortened by 5 bases and J by 0 bases, with 8 bases between the two germline ends. The length of the CDR3 is 14 residues. The CDR3: CASSDPDSNQPQHF. CDR3 nucleotides: TGTGCCAGCAGTGATCCAGATAGCAATCAGCCCCAGCATTTT.

The V and J genes are TRBV5-6 and TRBJ2-7; 10 bases fit TRBD1. The CDR3 covers 15 residues. Germline V gene lookup returns CDR1 SGHDT and CDR2 YYEEEE. The trim removed 5 bases at V and 0 bases at J, leaving 5 bases unmatched. CDR3 nucleotides: TGTGCCAGCAGTCCCGGGACAGGGGCCTCCTACGAGCAGTACGTC. It is translated as CASSPGTGASYEQYV.

The chain joins TRBV4-2 to TRBJ2-6; D call uncertain. Germline values: CDR1 LGHNA, CDR2 YNFKEQ. V was clipped by 0 bases and J by 4 bases, with 10 bases between them. The CDR3 extends over 16 amino acids. Written as DNA, the CDR3 is TGTGCCAGCAGCCAAGATAGCCAAAGGGGGGCCAACGTCCTGACTTTC. This codes for CASSQDSQRGANVLTF.

The chain uses TRBV7-6 and TRBJ1-1, with a tentative D call TRBD1 (6 bases). Germline V gene data show CDR1 as SGHVS and CDR2 as FNYEAQ. The CDR3 is 15 residues long. The V gene lost 2 bases and the J gene lost 1 base, with 11 bases spanning the gap. This CDR3 reads CASSLQGPPNTEAFF. In nucleotides, the CDR3 is TGTGCCAGCAGCTTACAGGGGCCCCCGAACACTGAAGCTTTCTTT.

In nucleotides, the CDR3 is TGTGCCAGCAGCTTGTCCTTACAGGGGAACACTGAAGCTTTCTTT. Translation gives CASSLSLQGNTEAFF. The V gene is TRBV5-5, the J gene TRBJ1-1, with a weak D call TRBD1 (6 bases). V was pared by 1 base and J by 1 base, with 11 bases between. This CDR3 comprises 15 residues. CDR1 and CDR2 (germline): SGHKS, YYEKEE (reference sequence). The entire variable domain, with the rest obtained from reference TRBV5-5 and TRBJ1-1, is as follows: DAGVTQSPTHLIKTRGQQVTLRCSPISGHKSVSWYQQVLGQGPQFIFQYYEKEERGRGNFPDRFSARQFPNYSSELNVNALLLGDSALYLCASSLSLQGNTEAFFGQGTRLTVV.

The rearrangement uses TRBV14 and TRBJ2-7; 7 nucleotides agree with TRBD1. The CDR3 is 15 residues long. Trimming at V came to 1 base and at J to 4 bases, leaving 7 bases not matched to a gene. The germline CDR1 and CDR2 sequences are SGHDN and FVKESK. The CDR3 region has the DNA TGTGCCAGCAGCCAAGCGAAGGGACAGTTATACGAGCAGTACTTC. Amino acid sequence: CASSQAKGQLYEQYF.

This clone occurred once. The rearrangement joins TRBV7-9 to TRBJ2-5, with D maybe TRBD1 (5 bases). V was cut by 2 bases and J by 7 bases, with 14 bases left in between. Germline assignment: CDR1 SEHNR and CDR2 FQNEAQ (reference sequence). The CDR3 loop spans 14 amino acids. This CDR3 is CASSLTAPQGTQYF. As DNA, the CDR3 is TGTGCCAGCAGCTTAACGGCCCCCCAGGGGACCCAGTACTTC.

The CDR3 DNA reads TGTGCCAGCAGTTTATCTACAGGGATAAACACTGAAGCTTTCTTT. It translates to CASSLSTGINTEAFF. The chain is built from TRBV28 and TRBJ1-1, with D perhaps TRBD1 (6 bases). Per the germline V gene, CDR1 is MDHEN and CDR2 is SYDVKM. The CDR3 is 15 amino acids. V was pared by 1 base and J by 2 bases, with 11 bases between.